This record concerns one T cell receptor beta chain sequence. Here immunoSEQ multiplex PCR was the method, and the copy in TCRdb shows in-frame clones only, minus some. The sample has about 440,000 clones; approximately 90% are singletons. The data are from a study of blood T cell repertoires in COVID-19. Background on the study: The cDNA or gDNA used as material had been derived from T cells, B-cell-depleted T cells, or PBMCs.

Germline CDR1 MDHEN, CDR2 SYDVKM. The CDR3 length is 15 residues. The V end was cut by 3 bases, the J end by 3 bases, with 12 bases between. Material for sequencing was peripheral blood. This chain links TRBV28 with TRBJ1-5; D uncertain. The TCR was taken from a woman in her 30s with acute or convalescent COVID-19. CDR3 sequence (DNA): TGTGCCAGCAGTTTGCCCGCGGAAGACAATCAGCCCCAGCATTTT. Translated: CASSLPAEDNQPQHF.